This entry lists 27 T cell receptor beta chains sequenced from one sample in a study of PD-1 blockade in classical Hodgkin lymphoma. Indicated time point: cycle 4 day 1 (C4D1), after 5 to 7 weeks of nivolumab. Every patient relapsed after autologous stem cell transplantation, and brentuximab vedotin exposure varied. The investigators isolated CD8+ T cells from thawed PBMCs using magnetic negative selection. Profiled with immunoSEQ multiplex PCR; TCRdb holds only in-frame clones, not every one. The repertoire holds roughly 19,000 clones, with 88% as singletons. The source material was CD8+ T cells from blood, sampled before the fourth cycle of nivolumab. Source of these receptors: a human donor with classical Hodgkin lymphoma.

This chain uses TRBV5-1 with TRBJ2-3; 9 bases match TRBD2. The germline CDR1 and CDR2 sequences are SGHRS and YFSETQ. With V trimmed by 3 bases and J by 2 bases, 19 bases remained unmatched. The CDR3 has 20 residues. The CDR3 region is CASSSVRTSVSVSNTDTQYF. The CDR3 nucleotides read TGCGCCAGCAGCTCGGTGCGGACTAGCGTTTCGGTATCGAACACAGATACGCAGTATTTT.

The chain is built from TRBV5-6 and TRBJ2-7; no definite D call. The V end was cut by 2 bases, the J end by 0 bases, with 6 bases between. This CDR3 region has 13 residues. Germline CDR1 reads SGHDT; CDR2 reads YYEEEE. The CDR3 DNA reads TGTGCCAGCAGCTTCCGCAGCTCCTACGAGCAGTACTTC. Translation gives CASSFRSSYEQYF.

This chain uses TRBV5-1 with TRBJ2-7; no firm D call. With 1 base removed from V and 5 bases from J, the gap between germline ends came to 10 bases. CDR3 size: 13 residues. Germline V lookup: CDR1 SGHRS, CDR2 YFSETQ. The CDR3 sequence: CASSLSSINEQYF. For the CDR3, the DNA is TGCGCCAGCAGCTTGTCGAGCATCAACGAGCAGTACTTC.

This clone was recorded once. This rearrangement joins TRBV28 to TRBJ2-2; 7 positions match TRBD1. CDR1 is MDHEN, CDR2 SYDVKM, per germline. CDR3 length: 16 amino acids. J lost 4 bases, V lost 6 bases, and 11 bases had no gene match. CDR3 nucleotides: TGTGCCAGCAGCCCCGTGACAGGGAAAGGCACCGGGGAGCTGTTTTTT. Translating gives CASSPVTGKGTGELFF.

This sequence joins TRBV4-2 and TRBJ2-5; 8 nucleotides match TRBD2. The CDR3 spans 15 residues. Trimming cost V 1 base and J 6 bases; bases outside gene matches: 7. Germline V CDR1 and CDR2: LGHNA, YNFKEQ. The CDR3 loop reads CASSQGLTGGQTQYF. The CDR3 nucleotides read TGTGCCAGCAGCCAAGGTCTCACGGGAGGGCAGACCCAGTACTTC.

The CDR3 protein is CASSEFRETNEQFF. The CDR3 nucleotides are TGCGCCAGCAGTGAGTTCAGGGAGACAAATGAGCAGTTCTTC. This chain links TRBV10-1 with TRBJ2-1; the D gene could be TRBD1 or TRBD2 (5 bases each). Trimming left V 1 base short and J 7 bases short, with 11 bases between. Germline V gives CDR1 WNHNN, CDR2 SYGVQD (reference sequence). The CDR3 extends over 14 amino acids.

V usage is TRBV29-1 and J usage is TRBJ2-3; D remains ambiguous. This CDR3 spans 12 amino acids. The germline V and J ends were trimmed by 4 bases and 7 bases, with 12 bases remaining between them. Germline assignment: CDR1 SQVTM and CDR2 ANQGSEA. CDR3 loop: CSVVLGENTQYF. The CDR3 coding sequence is TGCAGCGTTGTGCTAGGCGAGAATACGCAGTATTTT.

The chain recombines TRBV7-2 with TRBJ2-1, with D perhaps TRBD2 (5 bases). The germline V gene encodes CDR1 SGHTA and CDR2 FQGNSA. The CDR3 covers 13 residues. Trimming took 8 bases from V and 9 from J, leaving 17 bases between them. The CDR3 region is CASSEFRDTEQFF. DNA for the CDR3: TGTGCCAGCTCGGAATTCCGGGATACTGAGCAGTTCTTC.

This clone has a handful of counts. This sequence joins TRBV6-5 and TRBJ2-7; perhaps TRBD1 as D (6 bases). The V and J ends lost 5 bases and 2 bases respectively, with 10 bases between them. CDR3 length equals 13 residues. The germline CDR1 and CDR2 sequences are MNHEY and SVGAGI. The CDR3 sequence: CASSPNRAYEQYF. DNA of the CDR3: TGTGCCAGCAGTCCCAACAGGGCCTACGAGCAGTACTTC.

With regard to this clone: The same CDR3 arises from other DNA sequences in this sample as well. V is TRBV27 and J is TRBJ1-2, with D perhaps matching TRBD1 (6 bases). The V end was cut by 0 bases, the J end by 6 bases, with 17 bases between. The germline gives CDR1 MNHEY, CDR2 SMNVEV (reference sequence). CDR3 size: 16 residues. The CDR3 nucleotides are TGTGCCAGCAGTTTATCACGAACGGGGGCGAGGAATGGCTACACCTTC. Protein product: CASSLSRTGARNGYTF.

The chain couples TRBV19 to TRBJ2-3, with 7 bases fitting TRBD2. This CDR3 has 14 amino acids. V gave up 5 bases and J gave up 6 bases; unmatched junction bases: 8. The germline gives CDR1 LNHDA, CDR2 SQIVND (reference sequence). As DNA, the CDR3 is TGTGCCAGTAGTCCCTCCCTACTAGCGGATACGCAGTATTTT. It codes for CASSPSLLADTQYF.

V is TRBV23-1 and J is TRBJ2-1, with TRBD1 identical over 11 bases. TRBV23-1 belongs to the ORF category, with a function that is uncertain. CDR3 length equals 19 residues. Trimming removed 3 bases from V and 7 bases from J; junction bases left unmatched: 17. CDR3 amino acids: CASSQFGQGAIKGGNEQFF. For the CDR3, the DNA is TGCGCCAGCAGTCAGTTCGGACAGGGGGCGATCAAGGGTGGGAATGAGCAGTTCTTC.

This clone has only a few counts. The chain joins TRBV28 to TRBJ1-5; D remains unclear. This CDR3 has 15 amino acids. Trimming left V 2 bases short and J 2 bases short, with 10 bases between. The germline V gene has CDR1 MDHEN and CDR2 SYDVKM. CDR3 DNA: TGTGCCAGCAGTTTACGGGGAGGTGGCAATCAGCCCCAGCATTTT. This translates into CASSLRGGGNQPQHF.

The chain carries TRBV27 and TRBJ2-2, with a possible D match to TRBD1 (5 bases). The CDR3 length is 14 residues. The germline V and J ends were trimmed by 4 bases and 1 base, with 7 bases remaining between them. Germline-derived CDR1 and CDR2 are MNHEY and SMNVEV (reference sequence). CDR3 bases: TGTGCCAGCAGTTGGGGCGGGAACACCGGGGAGCTGTTTTTT. Its translation is CASSWGGNTGELFF.

V is TRBV4-1 and J is TRBJ2-1; 11 bases fit TRBD2. The V gene end was trimmed by 1 base and the J gene end by 5 bases; junction bases not matched to a gene: 13. Germline CDR1 MGHRA, CDR2 YSYEKL. The CDR3 is 19 residues long. CDR3 sequence (DNA): TGCGCCAGCAGCCAAGTTGGACTAGCGGGTGGGGGTTATAACAATGAGCAGTTCTTC. Translation gives CASSQVGLAGGGYNNEQFF.

CDR3 in amino acids: CASSQVGTSERDRYF. The DNA of the CDR3 is TGTGCCAGCAGCCAAGTCGGGACTAGCGAGAGAGATCGGTACTTC. The genes are TRBV14 and TRBJ2-7; 10 bases fit TRBD2. CDR1 is SGHDN, CDR2 FVKESK, per germline. The CDR3 runs to 15 residues. Trimming took 1 base from V and 12 from J; bases not matched to a gene: 12.

CDR3 residues: CASSLEPLDTQYF. The CDR3 bases are TGCGCCAGCAGCTTGGAACCTTTGGATACGCAGTATTTT. The J gene is TRBJ2-3, the V gene TRBV5-1; D gene unclear. Germline values: CDR1 SGHRS, CDR2 YFSETQ. The CDR3 length is 13 residues. V was clipped by 0 bases and J by 6 bases, with 8 bases between them.

The chain employs TRBV7-9 and TRBJ2-1; possible D gene TRBD1, 5 bases. Trimming took 5 bases from V and 0 from J, leaving 14 bases between them. This CDR3 has 16 amino acids. Germline assignment: CDR1 SEHNR and CDR2 FQNEAQ (reference sequence). CDR3 in amino acids: CASSQLSGASYNEQFF. CDR3 nucleotide sequence: TGTGCCAGCAGCCAACTTAGTGGGGCCTCCTACAATGAGCAGTTCTTC.

V usage is TRBV9 and J usage is TRBJ2-3; possibly TRBD1 or TRBD2 for D (5 bases each). V lost 4 bases, J lost 9 bases, and 21 bases lay in between. CDR1 is SGDLS and CDR2 is YYNGEE in the germline V gene. This CDR3 is 15 amino acids long. CDR3 nucleotides: TGTGCCAGCAGCTCGACCCGGGACCCGTGGCGAACGCAGTATTTT. It translates to CASSSTRDPWRTQYF.

The chain uses TRBV11-2 and TRBJ2-7; 10 bases align to TRBD1. CDR3 length: 15 amino acids. The J segment lost 3 bases and the V segment lost 4 bases, leaving 6 bases of the junction unmatched. In germline, CDR1 is SGHAT, CDR2 FQNNGV. The CDR3 nucleotides are TGTGCCAGCAGCTCCCGCAGGACAGGGGGCTACGAGCAGTACTTC. This gives the protein CASSSRRTGGYEQYF. Full variable domain (rest looked up from reference TRBV11-2 and TRBJ2-7): EAGVAQSPRYKIIEKRQSVAFWCNPISGHATLYWYQQILGQGPKLLIQFQNNGVVDDSQLPKDRFSAERLKGVDSTLKIQPAKLEDSAVYLCASSSRRTGGYEQYFGPGTRLTVT.

This chain joins TRBV4-1 and TRBJ1-1, with D possibly matching TRBD1 (6 bases). This CDR3 is built from 15 residues. Trimming removed 5 bases from V and 4 bases from J, with 17 bases in between. Germline CDR1 is MGHRA and CDR2 is YSYEKL. CDR3 bases: TGCGCCAGCAGCTTCCGGGGGGGCGGGAGCACTGAAGCTTTCTTT. It is translated as CASSFRGGGSTEAFF.

V is TRBV28 and J is TRBJ2-1; TRBD2 matches 10 bases. In germline, CDR1 is MDHEN, CDR2 SYDVKM. J was trimmed by 4 bases and V by 5 bases; bases with no gene match: 2. The CDR3 is 14 amino acids. The chain's CDR3 is CASSVAGGYNEQFF. CDR3 DNA sequence: TGTGCCAGCAGTGTAGCGGGAGGATACAATGAGCAGTTCTTC.

With respect to this clone: At one end the junction does not follow the germline gene, possibly because of a read error. The V gene is TRBV7-7, the J gene TRBJ2-2; TRBD1 aligns across 11 bases. The CDR3 loop spans 17 amino acids. CDR1 and CDR2 from the germline V gene are SSHAT and FNYEAQ (reference sequence). CDR3 in amino acids: CASSLATDRGLSGELFF. The CDR3 coding sequence is TGTGCTAGCAGCTTAGCCACGGACAGGGGGCTTTCCGGGGAGCTGTTTTTT.

The chain combines TRBV27 with TRBJ1-2; 10 nucleotides line up with TRBD1. The ends lost 5 bases at V and 6 bases at J; junction bases unmatched: 3. In germline, CDR1 is MNHEY, CDR2 SMNVEV (reference sequence). CDR3 length: 13 residues. In nucleotides, the CDR3 is TGTGCCAGCAGTCCCGGACAGGGGGATGGCTACACCTTC. Protein product: CASSPGQGDGYTF.

The V gene is TRBV5-4, the J gene TRBJ1-3, with D hard to call. Trimming removed 4 bases at V and 0 bases at J, with 8 bases between. In germline, CDR1 is SGHNT, CDR2 YYREEE (reference sequence). The CDR3 has 14 amino acids. CDR3 in DNA: TGTGCCAGCAGCCTATCCGCCTCTGGAAACACCATATATTTT. This codes for CASSLSASGNTIYF.

V and J are TRBV4-2 and TRBJ1-2; 7 positions agree with TRBD1. The CDR3 sequence is 17 residues long. Germline V gene data show CDR1 as LGHNA and CDR2 as YNFKEQ. Losses at the gene ends were 3 bases for V and 3 bases for J; bases not matched to a gene: 13. The CDR3 DNA reads TGTGCCAGCAGCCAGGGCCCCGTCGACAGGGATTACTATGGCTACACCTTC. Encoded protein: CASSQGPVDRDYYGYTF.

The CDR3 protein is CASSVDRGQPQHF. For the CDR3, the DNA is TGTGCCAGCAGTGTCGATAGGGGTCAGCCCCAGCATTTT. The chain links TRBV6-5 to TRBJ1-5; the D gene is possibly TRBD1 (5 bases). The germline V gene encodes CDR1 MNHEY and CDR2 SVGAGI. V gave up 5 bases and J gave up 6 bases, with 11 bases separating them. The length of the CDR3 is 13 residues.